Each of the 25 T cell receptor beta chains below was sequenced from the same sample in a study of T cell changes during pregnancy in multiple sclerosis. Using immunoSEQ multiplex PCR, the repertoire was profiled, and TCRdb retains in-frame clones only, with some absent. The data contain about 68,000 clones, about 90% of them singletons. Sequenced here: peripheral blood, sampled in the second trimester of pregnancy. The source is a female donor in good health, enrolled as a control in a pregnancy study.

The chain joins TRBV18 to TRBJ2-1; D possibly corresponds to TRBD1 (5 bases). Trimming pared 3 bases from V and 3 bases from J, leaving 9 bases between. This CDR3 has 14 amino acids. CDR1 KGHSH and CDR2 LQKENI come from the germline V gene. The CDR3 region is CASSPGQDYNEQFF. CDR3 nucleotides: TGTGCCAGCTCACCGGGGCAGGACTACAATGAGCAGTTCTTC.

The chain joins TRBV19 to TRBJ2-1; D remains unclear. The CDR3 is 15 amino acids. CDR1 and CDR2 from the germline V gene are LNHDA and SQIVND (reference sequence). The V end lost 5 bases, the J end lost 5 bases, and 16 bases lay between the germline ends. The CDR3 sequence is CASSGIASYHNEQFF. The CDR3 DNA sequence: TGTGCCAGTAGTGGTATAGCCTCTTATCACAATGAGCAGTTCTTC.

The chain is built from TRBV28 and TRBJ2-7; D is unresolved. CDR1 is MDHEN and CDR2 is SYDVKM in the germline V gene. The CDR3 extends over 9 amino acids. Trimming left V 7 bases short and J 4 bases short, with 2 bases between. CDR3 in amino acids: CASTYEQYF. The DNA for the CDR3 is TGTGCCAGCACATACGAGCAGTACTTC.

The chain carries TRBV5-5 and TRBJ1-1; D not resolved. This CDR3 contains 14 residues. V shed 2 bases and J shed 0 bases, with 8 bases lying between them. Per the germline V gene, CDR1 is SGHKS and CDR2 is YYEKEE (reference sequence). Here the CDR3 reads CASSFLGMNTEAFF. CDR3 in DNA: TGTGCCAGCAGCTTTCTAGGAATGAACACTGAAGCTTTCTTT. The entire variable domain, with the rest obtained from reference TRBV5-5 and TRBJ1-1, is as follows: DAGVTQSPTHLIKTRGQQVTLRCSPISGHKSVSWYQQVLGQGPQFIFQYYEKEERGRGNFPDRFSARQFPNYSSELNVNALLLGDSALYLCASSFLGMNTEAFFGQGTRLTVV.

V and J are TRBV5-1 and TRBJ2-1; D might be TRBD2 (5 bases). The CDR3 totals 14 residues. Trimming stripped 0 bases from V and 7 bases from J, with 11 bases between. Germline V CDR1 and CDR2: SGHRS, YFSETQ. The CDR3 region is CASSLGSGYNEQFF. Written as DNA, the CDR3 is TGCGCCAGCAGCTTGGGGTCGGGATATAATGAGCAGTTCTTC. The variable domain in full, completed from reference TRBV5-1 and TRBJ2-1, reads KAGVTQTPRYLIKTRGQQVTLSCSPISGHRSVSWYQQTPGQGLQFLFEYFSETQRNKGNFPGRFSGRQFSNSRSEMNVSTLELGDSALYLCASSLGSGYNEQFFGPGTRLTVL.

The CDR3 is CASSWTGGRLETQYF. CDR3 sequence (DNA): TGTGCCAGCAGCTGGACAGGGGGCAGGTTGGAGACCCAGTACTTC. V and J are TRBV5-6 and TRBJ2-5; 11 positions agree with TRBD1. J gave up 5 bases and V 3 bases, and 6 bases lay outside the gene matches. This CDR3 comprises 15 residues. CDR1 SGHDT and CDR2 YYEEEE come from the germline V gene.

The rearrangement links TRBV28 to TRBJ2-7; perhaps TRBD2 as D (6 bases). CDR3 length equals 13 residues. Germline assignment: CDR1 MDHEN and CDR2 SYDVKM. V was shortened by 6 bases and J by 2 bases, with 11 bases between the two germline ends. Here the CDR3 DNA reads TGTGCCAGCAGCCCCCGGGAGACCTACGAGCAGTACTTC. It codes for CASSPRETYEQYF.

Written as DNA, the CDR3 is TGTGCCAGCAGCATCACGGTGAACACTGAAGCTTTCTTT. Amino acid sequence: CASSITVNTEAFF. V gene TRBV28 combines with J gene TRBJ1-1; no reliable D call. V gave up 6 bases and J gave up 0 bases, with 8 bases separating them. This CDR3 comprises 13 residues. Germline values: CDR1 MDHEN, CDR2 SYDVKM.

This sequence joins TRBV29-1 and TRBJ2-5; tentative D call: TRBD1 (6 bases). CDR3 length: 13 residues. V lost 1 base to trimming and J lost 5 bases, with 11 bases between them. Germline V gene lookup returns CDR1 SQVTM and CDR2 ANQGSEA. The CDR3 bases are TGCAGCGTTGAAGTGGGGGCGCAGGAGACCCAGTACTTC. Its translation is CSVEVGAQETQYF.

The V and J genes are TRBV19 and TRBJ1-2, with D possibly being TRBD1 (6 bases). Trimming removed 3 bases at V and 3 bases at J, with 14 bases between. The CDR3 contains 15 residues. CDR1 LNHDA and CDR2 SQIVND come from the germline V gene (reference sequence). The CDR3, as DNA: TGTGCCAGTAGTATGGGAGTCGGACAGTACTATGGCTACACCTTC. The encoded protein is CASSMGVGQYYGYTF.

The gene calls are TRBV28 and TRBJ1-4, with D possibly being TRBD1 (5 bases). The CDR3 loop spans 16 amino acids. Trimming cost V 1 base and J 6 bases, with 15 bases left between them. CDR1 and CDR2 (germline): MDHEN, SYDVKM. Written as DNA, the CDR3 is TGTGCCAGCAGTTTATCGTATGGGGGGTCGGATGAAAAACTGTTTTTT. This gives the protein CASSLSYGGSDEKLFF.

The CDR3 DNA sequence: TGTGCCAGCAGCTTGGAGCGATCCTTTAACACTGAAGCTTTCTTT. This codes for CASSLERSFNTEAFF. The gene calls are TRBV5-8 and TRBJ1-1, with D unclear. The germline V gene has CDR1 SGHTS and CDR2 YDEGEE. V lost 0 bases and J 2 bases, leaving 11 bases between the germline ends. The CDR3 covers 15 residues.

This clone occurred once. This chain's CDR3 is CASSSGLANEQYF. The CDR3 DNA is TGTGCCAGCAGCTCGGGACTAGCGAACGAGCAGTACTTC. This rearrangement joins TRBV7-3 to TRBJ2-7; 10 bases fit TRBD2. Per the germline V gene, CDR1 is SGHTA and CDR2 is FQGTGA. The length of the CDR3 is 13 residues. V lost 4 bases to trimming and J lost 5 bases; unmatched junction nucleotides: 2.

This clone was found once. The chain has TRBV29-1 and TRBJ2-5; TRBD2 is a possible D gene (6 bases). V was shortened by 7 bases and J by 1 base, with 10 bases between the two germline ends. CDR1 and CDR2 from the germline V gene are SQVTM and ANQGSEA. The length of the CDR3 is 12 residues. The DNA for the CDR3 is TGCAGCGCGGGAGCCCTCCAAGAGACCCAGTACTTC. Translating gives CSAGALQETQYF.

This clone was found once. This chain connects TRBV11-2 to TRBJ2-3, with TRBD2 identical over 9 bases. Germline V gene sequence: CDR1 SGHAT, CDR2 FQNNGV. The V and J ends lost 3 bases and 0 bases, in that order; junction bases with no gene match: 4. The CDR3 sequence is 16 residues long. CDR3 sequence: CASSFRLAESTDTQYF. The CDR3 coding sequence is TGTGCCAGCAGCTTCAGACTAGCGGAAAGCACAGATACGCAGTATTTT.

This chain connects TRBV10-2 to TRBJ2-7; 10 bases agree with TRBD2. This CDR3 comprises 15 residues. Looked up from germline, CDR1 is WSHSY and CDR2 is SAAADI. V lost 7 bases to trimming and J lost 2 bases; unmatched junction nucleotides: 8. The CDR3 DNA is TGCGCCAGCAACTCTGGACTAGCGGTAACCTACGAGCAGTACTTC. Translating it yields CASNSGLAVTYEQYF.

Only one count was recorded for this clone. The rearrangement joins TRBV5-1 to TRBJ1-2; 12 bases agree with TRBD1. Germline lookup yields CDR1 SGHRS and CDR2 YFSETQ. The CDR3 extends over 16 amino acids. V gave up 2 bases and J gave up 4 bases; unmatched junction bases: 6. CDR3 bases: TGCGCCAGCAGCTTCCGGGACAGGGGGCCCATCTATGGCTACACCTTC. Its protein is CASSFRDRGPIYGYTF.

The chain has TRBV28 and TRBJ1-5, with a possible D match to TRBD1 (6 bases). Looked up from germline, CDR1 is MDHEN and CDR2 is SYDVKM. V was cut by 4 bases and J by 4 bases, with 14 bases left in between. This CDR3 region has 15 residues. The DNA of the CDR3 is TGTGCCAGCAGTTCCGCCGGGACAACTAATCAGCCCCAGCATTTT. Its protein is CASSSAGTTNQPQHF.

The CDR3 region is CASSVASGRAVEDNEQFF. In nucleotides, the CDR3 is TGTGCCAGCAGCGTAGCTAGCGGGAGGGCCGTTGAAGACAATGAGCAGTTCTTC. This chain connects TRBV9 to TRBJ2-1; 12 bases map to TRBD2. The CDR3 contains 18 residues. Germline V gene data show CDR1 as SGDLS and CDR2 as YYNGEE. V shed 0 bases, J shed 5 bases, and the junction held 9 bases outside the gene matches.

The chain carries TRBV11-2 and TRBJ1-2, with 9 bases identical to TRBD1. Germline trimming cut 5 bases from V and 5 bases from J; bases unmatched to any gene: 12. The CDR3 loop spans 16 amino acids. Germline assignment: CDR1 SGHAT and CDR2 FQNNGV. This CDR3 reads CASSPEDVQGAYGYTF. The CDR3, as DNA: TGTGCCAGCAGCCCAGAGGATGTACAGGGGGCATATGGCTACACCTTC.

Written as DNA, the CDR3 is TGTGCCAGCAGCTTGGGGGGGGGCAACAATGAGCAGTTCTTC. Its protein product is CASSLGGGNNEQFF. The chain joins TRBV13 to TRBJ2-1; TRBD2 might be the D (7 bases). The CDR3 sequence is 14 residues long. The germline V and J ends were trimmed by 3 bases and 5 bases, with 11 bases remaining between them. Germline V CDR1 and CDR2: PRHDT, FYEKMQ (reference sequence).

The genes are TRBV2 and TRBJ1-2; D might be TRBD1 (5 bases). Deletions cut 4 bases from V and 6 bases from J, with 15 bases between. The length of the CDR3 is 14 residues. The germline CDR1 and CDR2 sequences are SNHLY and FYNNEI. CDR3 loop: CASSVIGGADGYTF. The CDR3 DNA reads as TGTGCCAGCAGTGTAATCGGAGGGGCGGATGGCTACACCTTC.

The gene calls are TRBV5-1 and TRBJ2-1, with 8 bases aligning to TRBD2. Germline CDR1 reads SGHRS; CDR2 reads YFSETQ. The J segment lost 5 bases and the V segment lost 1 base, leaving 8 bases of the junction unmatched. The CDR3 runs 16 residues. CDR3 nucleotide sequence: TGCGCCAGCAGCTTGTTCCGTTCGGGAGGGAACAATGAGCAGTTCTTC. Amino acids: CASSLFRSGGNNEQFF.

The CDR3 nucleotides read TGTGCCAGCAGCCGCAATGACAGATTATCCTACGAGCAGTACTTC. Translating it yields CASSRNDRLSYEQYF. The chain has TRBV5-4 and TRBJ2-7, with a tentative D call TRBD1 (5 bases). V was trimmed by 4 bases and J by 1 base, leaving 15 bases between them. CDR3 size: 15 residues. Per germline, CDR1 SGHNT and CDR2 YYREEE (reference sequence).

The V and J genes are TRBV7-8 and TRBJ1-3; D gene ambiguous. Germline loops: CDR1 SGHVS, CDR2 FQNEAQ. CDR3 length: 15 amino acids. Between the trimmed V and J ends, which lost 0 bases and 0 bases, there was a span of 6 bases. Here the CDR3 reads CASSLAEGSGNTIYF. The CDR3 DNA is TGTGCCAGCAGCTTAGCGGAGGGCTCTGGAAACACCATATATTTT.